A single sample is the source of the 14 T cell receptor beta chains below, sequenced in a study of response to subunit inactivated influenza vaccine (dated by TCRdb to the late 2010s). To prepare the library, RT-PCR was applied. This sample was sequenced with an Illumina HiSeq 2500. The raw public data were reprocessed by TCRdb itself: fastp quality trimming at Q25, MiXCR clonotype calling, in-frame beta chains only. CDR3 protein duplicates are merged, each entry listing the most common genes and DNA. This sample comprises approximately 310,000 distinct CDR3 sequences, around a fifth of them detected only once. The ten top clones hold roughly 10% of the sample. The sequencing used PBMCs from blood, collected 21 months after vaccination. The receptor set was obtained from a man aged 50 to 69 who received an inactivated influenza vaccine. Donor details come from another sample of the same person, matched by shared clones.

V usage is TRBV6-5 and J usage is TRBJ2-4; D not certain. The CDR3 loop spans 14 amino acids. Trimming removed 2 bases at V and 2 bases at J, with 7 bases between. Germline V gene sequence: CDR1 MNHEY, CDR2 SVGAGI. CDR3 nucleotide sequence: TGTGCCAGCAGTTACGCACTAACCAAAAACATTCAGTACTTC. Translated, it gives CASSYALTKNIQYF.

This clonotype came up a few times. The genes are TRBV12-3 or TRBV12-4 and TRBJ1-1; D perhaps matches TRBD1 (5 bases). This CDR3 contains 14 residues. Trimming pared 6 bases from V and 0 bases from J, leaving 11 bases between. The chain's CDR3 is CASRVGDLNTEAFF. The CDR3 DNA reads TGTGCCAGCAGGGTGGGGGACTTGAACACTGAAGCTTTCTTT.

This sequence joins TRBV29-1 and TRBJ1-2; 10 bases line up with TRBD1. The germline CDR1 and CDR2 sequences are SQVTM and ANQGSEA. Trimming took 0 bases from V and 4 from J; bases not matched to a gene: 5. The CDR3 is 15 amino acids. The CDR3 bases are TGCAGCGTTGAAGAGCAGACAGGGGGCGTCTATGGCTACACCTTC. Translating it yields CSVEEQTGGVYGYTF.

At least ten counts were recorded for this clonotype. The chain recombines TRBV12-3 or TRBV12-4 with TRBJ1-4; no reliable D call. CDR3 length equals 14 residues. Trimming cost V 5 bases and J 11 bases, with 18 bases left between them. This CDR3 reads CASSLLVGGRKLFF. The CDR3 nucleotides read TGTGCCAGCAGTCTGTTGGTGGGAGGAAGGAAACTGTTTTTT.

This clonotype was counted a few times. This rearrangement joins TRBV7-2 to TRBJ2-5; 10 bases match TRBD2. V lost 6 bases and J lost 3; bases outside the gene matches: 7. Germline V CDR1 and CDR2: SGHTA, FQGNSA. The CDR3 consists of 15 residues. The CDR3 DNA is TGTGCCAGCAGTTGGACTAGCGGAGGCAAAGAGACCCAGTACTTC. It encodes CASSWTSGGKETQYF.

This clonotype has more than one count but fewer than ten. V usage is TRBV27 and J usage is TRBJ2-5, with D perhaps TRBD1 or TRBD2 (5 bases each). V was trimmed by 10 bases and J by 7 bases, leaving 19 bases between them. CDR1 and CDR2 from the germline V gene are MNHEY and SMNVEV (reference sequence). There are 13 residues in the CDR3. CDR3 residues: CATALYWGWTQYF. The CDR3 nucleotides read TGTGCCACTGCACTATATTGGGGGTGGACCCAGTACTTC.

The chain uses TRBV27 and TRBJ1-1; TRBD1 is a possible D gene (6 bases). CDR1 MNHEY and CDR2 SMNVEV come from the germline V gene (reference sequence). Deletions cut 7 bases from V and 10 bases from J, with 25 bases between. The CDR3 is made up of 15 amino acids. The CDR3 DNA reads as TGTGCCAGCAACGTGGATGGCAGGGGTGTATTACGAGCTTTCTTT. Translation gives CASNVDGRGVLRAFF.

This clonotype was seen more than once but under ten times. The V gene is TRBV6-6, the J gene TRBJ1-1; possibly TRBD1 for D (5 bases). This CDR3 has 10 amino acids. The V end lost 9 bases, the J end lost 11 bases, and 13 bases lay between the germline ends. The germline CDR1 and CDR2 sequences are MNHNY and SVGAGI (reference sequence). The CDR3 protein is CASGTGTAFF. Here the CDR3 DNA reads TGTGCCAGTGGGACCGGGACGGCTTTCTTT.

This clonotype appeared a few times. The chain carries TRBV20-1 and TRBJ2-1; TRBD2 is a possible D gene (7 bases). The CDR3 totals 15 residues. V lost 2 bases and J lost 0, with 11 bases in between. Germline V CDR1 and CDR2: DFQATT, SNEGSKA (reference sequence). CDR3 protein: CSARRGGNSYNEQFF. CDR3 DNA: TGCAGTGCTAGAAGGGGGGGGAACTCCTACAATGAGCAGTTCTTC.

In this sample, this clonotype turned up a few times. The V call is TRBV12-3 or TRBV12-4, the J call TRBJ2-3; the match to TRBD2 covers 11 bases. The CDR3 spans 16 residues. V shed 6 bases, J shed 3 bases, and the junction held 8 bases outside the gene matches. CDR3 sequence (DNA): TGTGCCAGCAGATCCAGACTAGCGGGGCTGACAGATACGCAGTATTTT. It codes for CASRSRLAGLTDTQYF.

This clonotype was detected only a few times. The chain combines TRBV23-1 with TRBJ1-1; TRBD1 agrees at 12 bases. TRBV23-1 qualifies as an ORF whose function is uncertain. This CDR3 has 19 residues. Germline trimming cut 2 bases from V and 2 bases from J; bases unmatched to any gene: 12. As DNA, the CDR3 is TGCGCCAGCAGTCAAATCATTCCGGGACAGGGGGCGTTTAACACTGAAGCTTTCTTT. It encodes CASSQIIPGQGAFNTEAFF.

This clonotype was detected only a few times. The genes are TRBV12-3 or TRBV12-4 and TRBJ1-4; D ambiguous. The length of the CDR3 is 15 residues. Trimming cost V 5 bases and J 3 bases, with 13 bases left between them. CDR3 nucleotides: TGTGCCAGCAGTATCCGAGTACCGGCTAATGAAAAACTGTTTTTT. Translating gives CASSIRVPANEKLFF.

For this clonotype: A much larger clone is a single base away; this may be a read error. The chain uses TRBV4-2 and TRBJ1-1, with unresolved D. The germline V and J ends were trimmed by 0 bases and 1 base, with 18 bases remaining between them. Germline CDR1 reads LGHNA; CDR2 reads YNFKEQ. CDR3 length: 18 amino acids. The DNA for the CDR3 is TGTGCCAGCAGCCAAGATCAACCTCCTCCGGGCGGGAACACTGAAGCTTTCTTT. It translates to CASSQDQPPPGGNTEAFF.

There are a few counts of this clonotype. This chain uses TRBV7-9 with TRBJ2-5, with D hard to call. Germline CDR1 reads SEHNR; CDR2 reads FQNEAQ (reference sequence). The CDR3 is made up of 12 amino acids. Trimming left V 5 bases short and J 5 bases short, with 9 bases between. Here the CDR3 reads CASSGGRETQYF. The CDR3 coding sequence is TGTGCCAGCAGCGGCGGACGGGAGACCCAGTACTTC.